The source of this T cell receptor (beta chain) is a study of shared clonotypes between healthy human individuals. Turning to the study itself: Each donor contributed plates that comprised three CD4 naive, three CD4 memory, two CD8 naive and one CD8 memory.

Germline V gene sequence: CDR1 SGHRS, CDR2 YFSETQ. The CDR3 extends over 14 amino acids. The V gene lost 4 bases and the J gene lost 1 base, with 12 bases spanning the gap. Study results and limitations: Sampling covered blood only; tissue repertoires likely differ. Estimated richness was generally greater in naive than memory subsets.

Worth noting for this clone: Antigen unknown.

This was a deep-level run. Measured with immunoSEQ multiplex PCR; TCRdb has only the in-frame clones, and not every one. Here the sample spans roughly 2.5 million clones, around 94% being singletons. The TCR was taken from a man younger than 30 in good health. Sequencing was performed on naive CD4+ T cells sorted from blood. Subset defined: CD45RA+ positively selected. V gene TRBV5-1 combines with J gene TRBJ2-7; D possibly uses TRBD1 or TRBD2 (5 bases each). The CDR3 DNA follows: TGCGCCAGCAGCCCCATTGGGGGTTCCTACGAGCAGTACTTC. Residues: CASSPIGGSYEQYF.